Each of the 21 T cell receptor beta chains below was sequenced from the same sample in a study of T-cell memory formation after mild COVID-19. TCRdb re-called the 5' RACE reads through MiXCR, storing one row per CDR3 protein. The sample consists of under 250,000 distinct CDR3 sequences, 15% to 17% of them appearing once. Sequenced input: PBMCs or a T cell subset sorted from them (not recorded which). Receptor source: an adult woman who had mild COVID-19 (a few samples of this study predate the infection). Cell type and time point are not known.

This clonotype was counted between two and nine times. The chain carries TRBV5-1 and TRBJ2-1; 7 bases are shared with TRBD1. With 4 bases clipped from V and 0 bases from J, the junction kept 10 bases outside the gene matches. The CDR3 contains 17 residues. Per the germline V gene, CDR1 is SGHRS and CDR2 is YFSETQ. CDR3 sequence reads: CASSRTGATSSYNEQFF. Written as DNA, the CDR3 is TGCGCCAGCAGCAGAACAGGGGCTACAAGCTCCTACAATGAGCAGTTCTTC.

This clonotype was found once. The chain joins TRBV7-2 to TRBJ1-4, with a weak D call TRBD1 (6 bases). Germline CDR1 is SGHTA and CDR2 is FQGNSA. V gave up 4 bases and J gave up 7 bases, with 16 bases separating them. The CDR3 length is 15 residues. Here the CDR3 DNA reads TGTGCCAGCAGCTCCCACAGGGATAGTGGTGAAAAACTGTTTTTT. Amino acids: CASSSHRDSGEKLFF.

The rearrangement links TRBV4-1 to TRBJ2-1, with D perhaps TRBD2 (5 bases). This CDR3 has 16 residues. Trimming stripped 1 base from V and 8 bases from J, with 18 bases between. Germline V lookup: CDR1 MGHRA, CDR2 YSYEKL. The CDR3 loop reads CASSQGAIGILDEQFF. The DNA of the CDR3 is TGCGCCAGCAGCCAAGGAGCTATCGGGATTCTCGATGAGCAGTTCTTC.

A few counts support this clonotype. The rearrangement links TRBV4-2 to TRBJ2-5; D assignment may be TRBD1 or TRBD2 (5 bases each). V was cut by 2 bases and J by 4 bases, with 17 bases left in between. CDR3 length: 16 amino acids. From germline, CDR1 is LGHNA and CDR2 YNFKEQ. The CDR3 sequence: CASSQLGLGVGETQYF. The CDR3 bases are TGTGCCAGCAGCCAACTCGGGCTGGGGGTAGGAGAGACCCAGTACTTC.

This clonotype was picked up a small number of times. The gene calls are TRBV7-6 and TRBJ2-2; 8 bases are a match to TRBD1. The trim removed 8 bases at V and 2 bases at J, leaving 7 bases unmatched. The germline V gene encodes CDR1 SGHVS and CDR2 FNYEAQ. The CDR3 consists of 15 residues. The CDR3 DNA is TGTGCCAGCGTCGAGGACAGGGCCAACACCGGGGAGCTGTTTTTT. Its protein product is CASVEDRANTGELFF. The variable domain in full, with the rest retrieved from reference TRBV7-6 and TRBJ2-2, is GAGVSQSPRYKVTKRGQDVALRCDPISGHVSLYWYRQALGQGPEFLTYFNYEAQQDKSGLPNDRFSAERPEGSISTLTIQRTEQRDSAMYRCASVEDRANTGELFFGEGSRLTVL.

J is TRBJ1-1 and V is TRBV5-1; TRBD1 is a possible D gene (5 bases). CDR3 size: 15 residues. Germline V gene data show CDR1 as SGHRS and CDR2 as YFSETQ. Deletions cut 4 bases from V and 1 base from J, with 14 bases between. The CDR3 spells CASSQLQAGNTEAFF. CDR3 bases: TGCGCCAGCAGCCAACTACAGGCGGGGAACACTGAAGCTTTCTTT.

This clonotype has a handful of counts. The V gene is TRBV12-3 or TRBV12-4, the J gene TRBJ1-5, with TRBD1 matching over 7 bases. The V and J ends lost 3 bases and 0 bases, in that order; junction bases with no gene match: 2. The CDR3 is 15 amino acids. CDR3 protein: CASSFTGASNQPQHF. CDR3 nucleotide sequence: TGTGCCAGCAGTTTCACAGGGGCTAGCAATCAGCCCCAGCATTTT.

This clonotype was counted only a few times. V and J are TRBV9 and TRBJ1-3; tentatively, D is TRBD1 (5 bases). The CDR3 totals 17 residues. Trimming shortened V by 4 bases and J by 0 bases, and 17 bases separated the two germline ends. Per the germline V gene, CDR1 is SGDLS and CDR2 is YYNGEE. The CDR3 coding sequence is TGTGCCAGCAGCCCTCACGGGGGAAGCCGCTCTGGAAACACCATATATTTT. As protein: CASSPHGGSRSGNTIYF.

This clonotype has just a few counts. In DNA form, the CDR3 reads TGTGCCAGCAGTCACGGGGGTTACGAGCAGTACTTC. Its protein product is CASSHGGYEQYF. The chain employs TRBV12-3 or TRBV12-4 and TRBJ2-7; the D gene is possibly TRBD2 (6 bases). The germline V and J ends were trimmed by 5 bases and 4 bases, with 9 bases remaining between them. The CDR3 has 12 residues.

The chain employs TRBV5-1 and TRBJ2-1; D is unresolved. Trimming removed 1 base from V and 7 bases from J, with 15 bases in between. The CDR3 consists of 15 residues. Per germline, CDR1 SGHRS and CDR2 YFSETQ. CDR3 sequence: CASSLRPNLQNEQFF. In nucleotides, the CDR3 is TGCGCCAGCAGCTTGAGGCCGAACCTACAGAATGAGCAGTTCTTC.

This clonotype came up a few times. The chain employs TRBV6-1 and TRBJ2-2; D is unresolved. Germline CDR1 MNHNS, CDR2 SASEGT. CDR3 size: 13 residues. The V end was cut by 4 bases, the J end by 6 bases, with 9 bases between. For the CDR3, the DNA is TGTGCCAGCAGTGGGCATTTCCCCGGGGAGCTGTTTTTT. Translating it yields CASSGHFPGELFF.

This rearrangement joins TRBV6-2 or TRBV6-3 to TRBJ2-7, with 7 bases identical to TRBD1. Losses at the gene ends were 6 bases for V and 3 bases for J; bases not matched to a gene: 8. This CDR3 is 14 amino acids long. Per germline, CDR1 MNHEY and CDR2 SVGEGT. CDR3 DNA sequence: TGTGCCAGCAGACCCAGACAGGGAAACTACGAGCAGTACTTC. Residues: CASRPRQGNYEQYF.

This clonotype turned up a few times. This chain connects TRBV5-1 to TRBJ2-5; the D is unclear. Trimming left V 0 bases short and J 9 bases short, with 18 bases between. The CDR3 runs 15 residues. Germline V gene data show CDR1 as SGHRS and CDR2 as YFSETQ. Written as DNA, the CDR3 is TGCGCCAGCAGCTTGGCCTCGGAGAGGCCTCTATCCCAGTACTTC. Encoded protein: CASSLASERPLSQYF.

The chain couples TRBV11-2 to TRBJ2-7, with D unresolved. The germline V and J ends were trimmed by 5 bases and 7 bases, with 9 bases remaining between them. From germline, CDR1 is SGHAT and CDR2 FQNNGV. The CDR3 has 11 residues. The CDR3 nucleotides are TGTGCCAGCAGCGCCCACCAGGAGCAGTACTTC. It is translated as CASSAHQEQYF.

A few counts support this clonotype. The chain is built from TRBV6-6 and TRBJ2-7, with no clear D. Germline V CDR1 and CDR2: MNHNY, SVGAGI (reference sequence). Trimming removed 2 bases at V and 6 bases at J, with 11 bases between. This CDR3 contains 13 residues. The CDR3 coding sequence is TGTGCCAGCAGTTACGACTTCAGGTTCGAGCAGTACTTC. Encoded protein: CASSYDFRFEQYF.

The V and J genes are TRBV9 and TRBJ1-2, with a tentative D call TRBD1 (6 bases). V lost 0 bases and J 4 bases, leaving 16 bases between the germline ends. Germline V gene lookup returns CDR1 SGDLS and CDR2 YYNGEE. This CDR3 region has 16 residues. As DNA, the CDR3 is TGTGCCAGCAGCGTAGGCGAACCGGGACAAGGCTATGGCTACACCTTC. It specifies CASSVGEPGQGYGYTF.

In its sample, this clonotype was seen a few times. The chain is built from TRBV12-3 or TRBV12-4 and TRBJ2-7; weak D call: TRBD1 (6 bases). V was shortened by 3 bases and J by 4 bases, with 19 bases between the two germline ends. The CDR3 length is 16 residues. The chain's CDR3 is CASSLLTGAREYEQYF. DNA for the CDR3: TGTGCCAGCAGTTTGCTGACAGGAGCCAGAGAGTACGAGCAGTACTTC.

This clonotype has more than one count but fewer than ten. This rearrangement joins TRBV19 to TRBJ1-1; a possible D gene is TRBD1 (5 bases). Germline V CDR1 and CDR2: LNHDA, SQIVND (reference sequence). The V end lost 4 bases, the J end lost 4 bases, and 13 bases lay between the germline ends. The length of the CDR3 is 14 residues. The CDR3, as DNA: TGTGCCAGTAGTACTGCCAGGGCCCGCACTGAAGCTTTCTTT. This codes for CASSTARARTEAFF.

There are a few counts of this clonotype. The chain is built from TRBV2 and TRBJ2-7, with D possibly matching TRBD2 (5 bases). V was pared by 2 bases and J by 6 bases, with 8 bases between. There are 12 residues in the CDR3. Germline V gene data show CDR1 as SNHLY and CDR2 as FYNNEI. CDR3 sequence (DNA): TGTGCCAGCAGTGAACCCCGGGGCGAGCAGTACTTC. This codes for CASSEPRGEQYF.

V gene TRBV4-3 combines with J gene TRBJ2-5; D uncertain. This CDR3 region has 15 residues. V shed 1 base and J shed 4 bases, with 13 bases lying between them. Looked up from germline, CDR1 is LGHNA and CDR2 is YSLEER. The CDR3 DNA follows: TGCGCCAGCAGCCAAGGGGTGGCAGGCGGAGAGACCCAGTACTTC. Encoded protein: CASSQGVAGGETQYF.

This clonotype has a handful of counts. This sequence joins TRBV15 and TRBJ2-5; D is uncertain. Between the trimmed V and J ends, which lost 3 bases and 1 base, there was a span of 12 bases. The CDR3 is 15 amino acids. CDR1 is LNHNV and CDR2 is YYDKDF in the germline V gene (reference sequence). CDR3 in amino acids: CATSRENRPQETQYF. In nucleotides, the CDR3 is TGTGCCACCAGCAGGGAGAACAGACCCCAAGAGACCCAGTACTTC.